The clone carrying this TCR beta chain was counted between two and nine times. Its antigen is not identified. The entry originates in a study of T cell repertoires in cytomegalovirus infection. Across the study: Both CMV infection and a matching HLA type were indicated by public TCR beta signatures. Whole-study results and caveats: Dominating the ex vivo response were HLA-C-restricted CMV-specific TCR beta clonotypes. Based on cumulative public TCR beta family frequency, carriers of CMV plus the relevant HLA were identified.

TCRdb re-called the reads with MiXCR, one entry per CDR3 protein. Found here are hundreds of thousands of distinct CDR3 sequences, about 9.2% of them singletons; the top ten hold approximately 2.4%. The CDR3 consists of 16 residues. Germline loops: CDR1 KGHSH, CDR2 LQKENI. Trimming took 5 bases from V and 0 from J, leaving 11 bases between them. V and J are TRBV18 and TRBJ2-6; the D is unclear. The sequenced sample was PBMCs. This TCR came from a human donor in good health (CMV status not recorded). Some clones in this sample may be carry-over from other donors' samples. CDR3 coding DNA: TGTGCCAGCTCATCCCGATCCAGCTCTGGGGCCAACGTCCTGACTTTC. Encoded protein: CASSSRSSSGANVLTF.